Shown below are 7 T cell receptor beta chains from a single sample sequenced in a study of T-cell memory formation after mild COVID-19. TCRdb called the 5' RACE reads again in MiXCR, with one record for every CDR3 protein. The sample has approximately 490,000 distinct CDR3 sequences, around 20% seen once; the top ten hold 12%. The sample consisted of PBMCs or a T cell subset sorted from them (not recorded which). Receptors were obtained from an adult woman who had mild COVID-19 (a few samples of this study predate the infection). Cell type and time point are not known.

The chain recombines TRBV4-1 with TRBJ2-5; D is unresolved. Between the trimmed V and J ends, which lost 0 bases and 6 bases, there was a span of 14 bases. The V gene's germline CDR1 is MGHRA and CDR2 YSYEKL. The CDR3 has 15 amino acids. Here the CDR3 reads CASSQDYTTLKTQYF. The CDR3 DNA follows: TGCGCCAGCAGCCAAGATTATACTACACTAAAGACCCAGTACTTC.

This clonotype was detected many times. The chain joins TRBV7-8 to TRBJ2-3; D gene unclear. The CDR3 length is 13 residues. V lost 2 bases and J lost 4, with 7 bases in between. Germline CDR1 and CDR2: SGHVS and FQNEAQ. CDR3 protein: CASSLYRADTQYF. CDR3 sequence (DNA): TGTGCCAGCAGCTTATACAGAGCAGATACGCAGTATTTT.

The chain joins TRBV6-5 to TRBJ2-7, with 11 bases identical to TRBD1. This CDR3 comprises 13 residues. CDR1 and CDR2 (germline): MNHEY, SVGAGI. Trimming cost V 6 bases and J 5 bases; bases outside gene matches: 3. Here the CDR3 reads CASRDRGPDEQYF. The CDR3 DNA sequence: TGTGCCAGCAGGGACAGGGGGCCTGACGAGCAGTACTTC.

The chain combines TRBV15 with TRBJ2-3; no clear D gene. Germline V gives CDR1 LNHNV, CDR2 YYDKDF (reference sequence). V was pared by 0 bases and J by 1 base, with 11 bases between. This CDR3 is 16 amino acids long. The CDR3 region is CATSRDRADRTDTQYF. The CDR3 nucleotides read TGTGCCACCAGCAGAGATAGGGCGGACCGCACAGATACGCAGTATTTT.

The sample holds a few counts of this clonotype. This rearrangement joins TRBV7-9 to TRBJ1-2; no reliable D call. Germline V gene lookup returns CDR1 SEHNR and CDR2 FQNEAQ (reference sequence). V lost 4 bases and J lost 3, with 21 bases in between. This CDR3 contains 17 residues. The CDR3 here is CASSSSSGRRRDYGYTF. The CDR3 bases are TGTGCCAGCAGCTCTTCATCTGGCAGGAGAAGAGACTATGGCTACACCTTC.

This clonotype has a handful of counts. The chain has TRBV20-1 and TRBJ2-3, with 7 bases lining up with TRBD2. The CDR3 is 16 amino acids. The trim removed 1 base at V and 8 bases at J, leaving 15 bases unmatched. Per the germline V gene, CDR1 is DFQATT and CDR2 is SNEGSKA (reference sequence). CDR3 nucleotides: TGCAGTGCTAGAGCCATGCGACTAGCCTCGGTTGTTACGCAGTATTTT. This sequence encodes CSARAMRLASVVTQYF.

This clonotype was detected only a few times. This chain connects TRBV4-2 to TRBJ2-3, with D unclear. This CDR3 spans 13 amino acids. Germline V gene data show CDR1 as LGHNA and CDR2 as YNFKEQ. V lost 4 bases, J lost 5 bases, and 10 bases lay in between. The CDR3 DNA reads TGTGCCAGCAGCCCCCGCTTTGGAGATACGCAGTATTTT. It yields the protein CASSPRFGDTQYF.